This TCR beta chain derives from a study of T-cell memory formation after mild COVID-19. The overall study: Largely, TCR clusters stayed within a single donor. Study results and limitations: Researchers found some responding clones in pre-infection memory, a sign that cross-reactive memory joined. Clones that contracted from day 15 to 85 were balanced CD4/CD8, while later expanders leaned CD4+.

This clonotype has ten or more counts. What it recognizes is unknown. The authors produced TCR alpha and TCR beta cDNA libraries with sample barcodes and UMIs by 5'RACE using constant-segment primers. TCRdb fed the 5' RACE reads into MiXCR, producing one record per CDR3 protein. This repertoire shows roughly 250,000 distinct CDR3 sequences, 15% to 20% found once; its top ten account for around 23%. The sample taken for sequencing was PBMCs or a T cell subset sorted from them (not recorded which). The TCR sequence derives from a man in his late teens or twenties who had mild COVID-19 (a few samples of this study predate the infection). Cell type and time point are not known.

CDR3 DNA: TGTGCCAGCAGCCAGAGCCACTCTGGAAACACCATATATTTT. This sequence encodes CASSQSHSGNTIYF. The genes are TRBV11-2 and TRBJ1-3; D is uncertain. Trimming pared 5 bases from V and 0 bases from J, leaving 8 bases between. This CDR3 contains 14 residues. Germline CDR1 SGHAT, CDR2 FQNNGV. The full variable domain, completed using reference TRBV11-2 and TRBJ1-3, is EAGVAQSPRYKIIEKRQSVAFWCNPISGHATLYWYQQILGQGPKLLIQFQNNGVVDDSQLPKDRFSAERLKGVDSTLKIQPAKLEDSAVYLCASSQSHSGNTIYFGEGSWLTVV.